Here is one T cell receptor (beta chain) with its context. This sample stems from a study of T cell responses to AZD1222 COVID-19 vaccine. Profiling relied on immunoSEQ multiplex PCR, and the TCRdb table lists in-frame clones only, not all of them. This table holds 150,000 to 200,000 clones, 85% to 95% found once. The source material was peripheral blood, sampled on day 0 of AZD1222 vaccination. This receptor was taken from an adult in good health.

Here the CDR3 reads CASSLARATYGYTF. The CDR3, as DNA: TGTGCCAGCAGCTTAGCTCGGGCGACCTATGGCTACACCTTC. This chain uses TRBV11-2 with TRBJ1-2; the D is unclear. CDR3 length equals 14 residues. Trimming cost V 1 base and J 4 bases, with 10 bases left between them. Germline V lookup: CDR1 SGHAT, CDR2 FQNNGV.